Following are 20 T cell receptor beta chains from one sample sequenced in a study of T cells after yellow fever vaccination. TCRdb reprocessed the 5' RACE reads via MiXCR and lists one record per CDR3 protein. The sample yields about 250,000 distinct CDR3 sequences, 3.6% seen once. The sequencing here drew on PBMCs, taken 15 days after the yellow fever booster vaccination. The receptors originated from a man aged 18 to 29 who received the YFV17D yellow fever vaccine.

This clonotype was found many times. The chain links TRBV7-3 to TRBJ2-3; D tentatively reads TRBD1 or TRBD2 (5 bases each). Trimming cost V 5 bases and J 2 bases, with 11 bases left between them. The CDR3 is 14 amino acids. Germline V lookup: CDR1 SGHTA, CDR2 FQGTGA. The CDR3 loop is CASSPLGTTDTQYF. CDR3 DNA: TGTGCCAGCAGCCCACTGGGGACCACAGATACGCAGTATTTT. Full variable domain (missing parts from reference TRBV7-3 and TRBJ2-3): GAGVSQTPSNKVTEKGKYVELRCDPISGHTALYWYRQSLGQGPEFLIYFQGTGAADDSGLPNDRFFAVRPEGSVSTLKIQRTERGDSAVYLCASSPLGTTDTQYFGPGTRLTVL.

This clonotype showed up many times. V gene TRBV7-2 combines with J gene TRBJ2-5, with 9 positions matching TRBD2. The V segment lost 4 bases and the J segment 2 bases; nucleotides outside the gene matches: 5. Germline V CDR1 and CDR2: SGHTA, FQGNSA. This CDR3 is built from 15 residues. The CDR3 DNA sequence: TGTGCCAGCAGCTGGGGGACTAGCATACAAGAGACCCAGTACTTC. This codes for CASSWGTSIQETQYF.

This clonotype was counted ten times or more. The chain carries TRBV4-1 and TRBJ2-5; no clear D. Germline V lookup: CDR1 MGHRA, CDR2 YSYEKL. This CDR3 comprises 18 residues. Trimming took 4 bases from V and 2 from J, leaving 23 bases between them. The DNA for the CDR3 is TGCGCCAGCAGCCCGATGGCAGGCGGACCGTACTCTCAAGAGACCCAGTACTTC. This gives the protein CASSPMAGGPYSQETQYF.

A word on this clonotype: A much larger clone differs by one base, so this may be a read error. This chain uses TRBV5-4 with TRBJ2-5, with D possibly TRBD1 on 6 matching bases. Germline CDR1 reads SGHNT; CDR2 reads YYREEE (reference sequence). The CDR3 contains 14 residues. Trimming pared 4 bases from V and 5 bases from J, leaving 15 bases between. Here the CDR3 reads CASSIKTGHETQYF. CDR3 DNA: TGTGCCAGCAGCATTAAGACAGGCCATGAGACCCAGTACTTC.

This clonotype was counted at least ten times. The chain carries TRBV7-9 and TRBJ2-7, with 8 bases that match TRBD1. The length of the CDR3 is 14 residues. In germline, CDR1 is SEHNR, CDR2 FQNEAQ (reference sequence). V trimming: 5 bases; J trimming: 8 bases; junction bases outside the gene matches: 11. The CDR3 here is CASSPDLGQGQQYF. CDR3 nucleotide sequence: TGTGCCAGCAGCCCCGATCTAGGACAGGGACAGCAGTACTTC.

This clonotype was seen many times. The rearrangement joins TRBV6-5 to TRBJ2-4; 7 nucleotides match TRBD2. The trim removed 2 bases at V and 3 bases at J, leaving 1 base unmatched. Germline assignment: CDR1 MNHEY and CDR2 SVGAGI. CDR3 length equals 14 residues. CDR3 protein: CASSYGEGKNIQYF. The DNA for the CDR3 is TGTGCCAGCAGTTACGGGGAGGGCAAAAACATTCAGTACTTC.

The V and J genes are TRBV28 and TRBJ1-1; 9 bases line up with TRBD1. The germline V gene encodes CDR1 MDHEN and CDR2 SYDVKM. V dropped 5 bases and J dropped 6; count of bases not matched to a gene: 7. This CDR3 contains 14 residues. The CDR3 region is CASSTGQGSSEAFF. CDR3 in DNA: TGTGCCAGCAGTACGGGACAGGGATCATCTGAAGCTTTCTTT.

In this sample, this clonotype turned up many times. This chain connects TRBV6-5 to TRBJ2-2, with 7 bases aligning to TRBD1. Germline V gene data show CDR1 as MNHEY and CDR2 as SVGAGI. V dropped 2 bases and J dropped 7; count of bases not matched to a gene: 1. The CDR3 totals 13 residues. The CDR3, as DNA: TGTGCCAGCAGTTACAGGGGGCTCGGGGAGCTGTTTTTT. Its protein is CASSYRGLGELFF.

This chain connects TRBV28 to TRBJ2-6; 8 bases are shared with TRBD1. The V gene end was trimmed by 1 base and the J gene end by 0 bases; junction bases not matched to a gene: 5. Germline assignment: CDR1 MDHEN and CDR2 SYDVKM. There are 18 residues in the CDR3. The CDR3 reads CASSLYPGGGSGANVLTF. DNA of the CDR3: TGTGCCAGCAGTTTATATCCAGGGGGCGGCTCTGGGGCCAACGTCCTGACTTTC.

Many counts were recorded for this clonotype. The V gene is TRBV20-1, the J gene TRBJ2-4; D is possibly TRBD1 (6 bases). Germline-derived CDR1 and CDR2 are DFQATT and SNEGSKA (reference sequence). V was cut by 0 bases and J by 2 bases, with 11 bases left in between. This CDR3 has 15 residues. CDR3 in amino acids: CSARDLRGTKNIQYF. The CDR3 region has the DNA TGCAGTGCTAGAGATCTGAGGGGGACCAAAAACATTCAGTACTTC.

The sample holds many counts of this clonotype. The rearrangement joins TRBV7-2 to TRBJ2-3, with D tentatively TRBD1 or TRBD2 (6 bases each). The V gene's germline CDR1 is SGHTA and CDR2 FQGNSA. The CDR3 contains 15 residues. V was shortened by 1 base and J by 12 bases, with 20 bases between the two germline ends. The CDR3 DNA is TGTGCCAGCAGCTTAGGAGGGGGGACAAACCCGCCCCAGTATTTT. The encoded protein is CASSLGGGTNPPQYF.

This clonotype was counted ten times or more. The V and J genes are TRBV7-3 and TRBJ2-1, with D hard to call. Trimming left V 2 bases short and J 4 bases short, with 3 bases between. The CDR3 extends over 12 amino acids. From germline, CDR1 is SGHTA and CDR2 FQGTGA. The CDR3 DNA reads TGTGCCAGCAGCTTAGTGTACAATGAGCAGTTCTTC. As protein: CASSLVYNEQFF. Together with reference TRBV7-3 and TRBJ2-1, the CDR3 gives the full variable domain: GAGVSQTPSNKVTEKGKYVELRCDPISGHTALYWYRQSLGQGPEFLIYFQGTGAADDSGLPNDRFFAVRPEGSVSTLKIQRTERGDSAVYLCASSLVYNEQFFGPGTRLTVL.

This clonotype was detected ten times or more. The chain is built from TRBV12-3 or TRBV12-4 and TRBJ2-1, with TRBD2 as a possible D gene (5 bases). Trimming took off 6 bases at V and 4 bases at J, with 19 bases between the two ends. The CDR3 is 16 residues long. The CDR3 region has the DNA TGTGCCAGCAGCCTACCACTCGGGGTATCATACAATGAGCAGTTCTTC. Translated, it gives CASSLPLGVSYNEQFF.

This clonotype was seen repeatedly, ten times or more. V usage is TRBV3-1 and J usage is TRBJ2-2, with a weak D call TRBD1 (6 bases). The germline V and J ends were trimmed by 2 bases and 0 bases, with 13 bases remaining between them. Per the germline V gene, CDR1 is LGHDT and CDR2 is YNNKEL (reference sequence). The CDR3 runs 17 residues. The CDR3 DNA is TGTGCCAGCAGCCAACCGACAGGATCGGCGAACACCGGGGAGCTGTTTTTT. The encoded protein is CASSQPTGSANTGELFF. Variable domain in full (rest from reference TRBV3-1 and TRBJ2-2): DTAVSQTPKYLVTQMGNDKSIKCEQNLGHDTMYWYKQDSKKFLKIMFSYNNKELIINETVPNRFSPKSPDKAHLNLHINSLELGDSAVYFCASSQPTGSANTGELFFGEGSRLTVL.

This clonotype was detected ten times or more. The chain couples TRBV6-9 to TRBJ1-5, with D maybe TRBD1 (6 bases). Trimming cost V 7 bases and J 0 bases, with 13 bases left between them. Germline CDR1 MNHGY, CDR2 SVAAGI. This CDR3 region has 15 residues. The CDR3 loop reads CASTQQGDSNQPQHF. In DNA form, the CDR3 reads TGTGCCAGCACCCAACAGGGAGATAGCAATCAGCCCCAGCATTTT.

This clonotype was found many times. This sequence joins TRBV6-2 or TRBV6-3 and TRBJ1-5; 9 bases are shared with TRBD1. The CDR3 sequence is 18 residues long. Germline-derived CDR1 and CDR2 are MNHEY and SVGEGT. J gave up 0 bases and V 5 bases, and 11 bases lay outside the gene matches. The CDR3 loop is CASSTRDRELYSNQPQHF. The CDR3 nucleotides read TGTGCCAGCAGTACCCGGGACAGGGAACTTTATAGCAATCAGCCCCAGCATTTT.

This clonotype appeared many times. V usage is TRBV4-3 and J usage is TRBJ2-7; a possible D gene is TRBD2 (5 bases). The V end was cut by 0 bases, the J end by 4 bases, with 13 bases between. The germline CDR1 and CDR2 sequences are LGHNA and YSLEER. The length of the CDR3 is 15 residues. The CDR3 DNA reads as TGCGCCAGCAGCCAAGATCGGGGTCAGCCATACGAGCAGTACTTC. Protein sequence: CASSQDRGQPYEQYF.

This clonotype was recorded many times. The J gene is TRBJ2-3, the V gene TRBV5-1; D is possibly TRBD1 (5 bases). This CDR3 has 15 amino acids. The ends were cut back, 4 bases at V and 6 bases at J, with 18 bases in the middle. Per the germline V gene, CDR1 is SGHRS and CDR2 is YFSETQ. CDR3 residues: CASSPNRFRVDTQYF. For the CDR3, the DNA is TGCGCCAGCAGCCCGAACCGGTTCAGGGTTGATACGCAGTATTTT.

This clonotype occurred many times. The CDR3 region has the DNA TGTGCCACCAGTGATCCACCACAAGAGACCCAGTACTTC. It codes for CATSDPPQETQYF. The J gene is TRBJ2-5, the V gene TRBV24-1; no firm D call. In germline, CDR1 is KGHDR, CDR2 SFDVKD. Trimming stripped 3 bases from V and 2 bases from J, with 6 bases between. This CDR3 is 13 amino acids long.

This clonotype was seen repeatedly, ten times or more. The rearrangement uses TRBV28 and TRBJ2-7; 8 bases fit TRBD1. Germline-derived CDR1 and CDR2 are MDHEN and SYDVKM. The CDR3 contains 15 residues. The trim removed 2 bases at V and 0 bases at J, leaving 3 bases unmatched. This chain's CDR3 is CASSLGDRSSYEQYV. DNA of the CDR3: TGTGCCAGCAGTTTAGGGGACAGGAGCTCCTACGAGCAGTACGTC.